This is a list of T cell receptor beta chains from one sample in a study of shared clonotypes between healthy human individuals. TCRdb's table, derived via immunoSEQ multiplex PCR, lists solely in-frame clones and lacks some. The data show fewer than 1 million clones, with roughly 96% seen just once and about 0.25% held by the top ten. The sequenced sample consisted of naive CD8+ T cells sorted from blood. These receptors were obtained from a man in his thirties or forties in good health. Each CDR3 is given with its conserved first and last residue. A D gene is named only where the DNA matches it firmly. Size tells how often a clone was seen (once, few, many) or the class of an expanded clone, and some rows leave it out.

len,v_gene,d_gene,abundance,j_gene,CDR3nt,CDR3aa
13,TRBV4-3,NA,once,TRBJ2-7,TGCGCCAGCAGCCACTCGACAGAATACGAGCAGTACTTC,CASSHSTEYEQYF
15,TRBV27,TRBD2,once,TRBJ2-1,TGTGCCAGCAGTCCCGGGACTAGCGGGAGGGCCCGGCAGTTCTTC,CASSPGTSGRARQFF
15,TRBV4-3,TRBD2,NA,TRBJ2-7,TGCGCCAGCAGCCAACAGAGCGGGAGGGCCTACGAGCAGTACTTC,CASSQQSGRAYEQYF
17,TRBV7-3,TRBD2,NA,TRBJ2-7,TGTGCCAGCAGCCCCTACGGCGGGGGTATAGCGGACTACGAGCAGTACTTC,CASSPYGGGIADYEQYF
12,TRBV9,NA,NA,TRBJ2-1,TGTGCCAGCAGCCAGAACAGCGGCCCCCCGTTCTTC,CASSQNSGPPFF
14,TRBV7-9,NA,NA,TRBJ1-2,TGTGCCAGCAGCCCCGGGACGGTCAACTATGGCTACACCTTC,CASSPGTVNYGYTF
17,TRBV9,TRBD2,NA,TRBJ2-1,TGTGCCAGCAGCGTTTACCCGGGGACTAGCGTTACGAATGAGCAGTTCTTC,CASSVYPGTSVTNEQFF
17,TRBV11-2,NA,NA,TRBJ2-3,TGTGCCAGCAGCTTAGGTCGGCGGGACATCAATGGAGATACGCAGTATTTT,CASSLGRRDINGDTQYF
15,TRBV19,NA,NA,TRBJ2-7,TGTGCCAGTAGCTTTGGACAGTTGAATTCCTACGAGCAGTACTTC,CASSFGQLNSYEQYF
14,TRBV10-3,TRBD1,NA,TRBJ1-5,TGTGCCATCAGTGGGGACAGAAGCAATCAGCCCCAGCATTTT,CAISGDRSNQPQHF
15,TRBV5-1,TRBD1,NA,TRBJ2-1,TGCGCCAGCAGCATCTCCGGGACAGGGAACAATGAGCAGTTCTTC,CASSISGTGNNEQFF